Shown below are 29 T cell receptor beta chains from a single sample sequenced in a study of shared clonotypes between healthy human individuals. Sequencing used immunoSEQ multiplex PCR; TCRdb keeps in-frame clones, though not all of them. The sample gives about 800,000 clones, about 96% of which show up once; less than 0.3% is in the top ten. As defined, naive CD8 cells were CD45RO-negative and positively selected for CCR7, with terminally differentiated effector memory CD45RA+ cells excluded. The sequenced sample was naive CD8+ T cells sorted from blood. The receptors derive from a man aged 25 to 45 in good health.

The chain couples TRBV11-3 to TRBJ2-2; possible D gene TRBD2, 6 bases. The ends were cut back, 6 bases at V and 1 base at J, with 9 bases in the middle. The CDR3 covers 14 residues. Germline V CDR1 and CDR2: SGHNT, YENEEA. The CDR3 nucleotides read TGTGCCAGCAGTTGGAGGGGGAACACCGGGGAGCTGTTTTTT. This encodes CASSWRGNTGELFF.

The chain is built from TRBV27 and TRBJ2-1, with D perhaps matching TRBD1 (5 bases). The CDR3 length is 15 residues. Germline CDR1 and CDR2: MNHEY and SMNVEV (reference sequence). V dropped 4 bases and J dropped 8 bases, with 18 bases sitting between them. The DNA of the CDR3 is TGTGCCAGCAGTTCAGGGCCAGGTGGTCTCCATGAGCAGTTCTTC. Residues: CASSSGPGGLHEQFF.

The rearrangement links TRBV7-3 to TRBJ2-5; 11 nucleotides match TRBD2. The CDR3 is 17 residues long. Germline trimming cut 5 bases from V and 5 bases from J; bases unmatched to any gene: 13. Germline loops: CDR1 SGHTA, CDR2 FQGTGA. CDR3 sequence reads: CASSQGPLASGRETQYF. Here the CDR3 DNA reads TGTGCCAGCAGCCAGGGACCACTAGCTAGCGGGAGGGAGACCCAGTACTTC.

The gene calls are TRBV11-2 and TRBJ2-1, with 7 bases that match TRBD1. Losses at the gene ends were 5 bases for V and 8 bases for J; bases not matched to a gene: 9. This CDR3 is 14 amino acids long. The germline CDR1 and CDR2 sequences are SGHAT and FQNNGV. This CDR3 is CASSPQQGTDEQFF. CDR3 coding DNA: TGTGCCAGCAGCCCTCAACAGGGGACCGATGAGCAGTTCTTC.

This rearrangement joins TRBV4-1 to TRBJ1-4, with unresolved D. The germline gives CDR1 MGHRA, CDR2 YSYEKL. V was trimmed by 3 bases and J by 4 bases, leaving 12 bases between them. The CDR3 runs to 15 residues. CDR3 sequence: CASSHVARLNEKLFF. In DNA, the CDR3 is TGCGCCAGCAGCCATGTGGCCAGGCTTAATGAAAAACTGTTTTTT.

The rearrangement joins TRBV7-9 to TRBJ2-1, with 8 bases matching TRBD1. The CDR3 loop spans 16 amino acids. V shed 5 bases, J shed 8 bases, and the junction held 14 bases outside the gene matches. From germline, CDR1 is SEHNR and CDR2 FQNEAQ (reference sequence). CDR3 loop: CASSQLDRAVFDEQFF. The CDR3 DNA reads TGTGCCAGCAGCCAACTGGACAGGGCTGTTTTCGATGAGCAGTTCTTC.

The chain has TRBV6-5 and TRBJ2-7; weak D call: TRBD2 (5 bases). CDR3 length: 12 amino acids. Germline V lookup: CDR1 MNHEY, CDR2 SVGAGI. V was cut by 2 bases and J by 5 bases, with 7 bases left in between. CDR3 nucleotides: TGTGCCAGCAGTTACGGAGGAAACGAGCAGTACTTC. Protein sequence: CASSYGGNEQYF.

The chain recombines TRBV5-8 with TRBJ1-5; the D is unclear. The CDR3 has 15 amino acids. V was pared by 2 bases and J by 0 bases, with 9 bases between. Looked up from germline, CDR1 is SGHTS and CDR2 is YDEGEE. CDR3 loop: CASSFFPYSNQPQHF. The CDR3 nucleotides read TGTGCCAGCAGCTTCTTCCCGTATAGCAATCAGCCCCAGCATTTT. The full variable domain, its missing parts supplied by reference TRBV5-8 and TRBJ1-5, is EAGVTQSPTHLIKTRGQQATLRCSPISGHTSVYWYQQALGLGLQFLLWYDEGEERNRGNFPPRFSGRQFPNYSSELNVNALELEDSALYLCASSFFPYSNQPQHFGDGTRLSIL.

The CDR3 DNA is TGTGCCAGCAGCCAAGAACCCACACAGCCCCAGCATTTT. This encodes CASSQEPTQPQHF. The rearrangement uses TRBV11-2 and TRBJ1-5; the D is unclear. This CDR3 region has 13 residues. V was cut by 5 bases and J by 7 bases, with 12 bases left in between. Looked up from germline, CDR1 is SGHAT and CDR2 is FQNNGV.

As DNA, the CDR3 is TGCGCCAGCAGCCAAGTTGGGTTACAGCCCCAGCATTTT. Its translation is CASSQVGLQPQHF. The chain employs TRBV4-1 and TRBJ1-5; no definite D call. V gave up 1 base and J gave up 7 bases, with 8 bases separating them. The germline V gene has CDR1 MGHRA and CDR2 YSYEKL. The CDR3 covers 13 residues.

J is TRBJ1-1 and V is TRBV27; no reliable D call. The CDR3 is 14 residues long. With 6 bases removed from V and 0 bases from J, the gap between germline ends came to 11 bases. Germline V lookup: CDR1 MNHEY, CDR2 SMNVEV (reference sequence). CDR3 sequence (DNA): TGTGCCAGCAGAAAGCAGGTTATGAACACTGAAGCTTTCTTT. This gives the protein CASRKQVMNTEAFF.

This clone was observed a single time. This chain uses TRBV5-3 with TRBJ1-4, with 7 bases aligning to TRBD1. TRBV5-3 is filed as an ORF, its function uncertain. CDR3 length equals 14 residues. The trim removed 4 bases at V and 5 bases at J, leaving 5 bases unmatched. The CDR3 loop is CARSPGQLNEKLFF. The CDR3 DNA follows: TGTGCCAGAAGCCCGGGACAGTTAAATGAAAAACTGTTTTTT.

V is TRBV12-5 and J is TRBJ2-5, with 8 bases identical to TRBD1. Losses at the gene ends were 6 bases for V and 7 bases for J; bases not matched to a gene: 13. Germline loops: CDR1 LGHNT, CDR2 FRNRAP. The CDR3 has 15 amino acids. The CDR3 loop is CASGTGQGVRVTQYF. In nucleotides, the CDR3 is TGTGCTAGTGGGACCGGACAGGGCGTGAGGGTGACCCAGTACTTC.

J is TRBJ2-5 and V is TRBV25-1, with D maybe TRBD2 (6 bases). CDR1 and CDR2 from the germline V gene are MGHDK and SYGVNS. The CDR3 has 15 residues. V lost 0 bases, J lost 0 bases, and 8 bases lay in between. CDR3 nucleotides: TGTGCCAGCAGTGAATATGGAGGGGACCAAGAGACCCAGTACTTC. As protein: CASSEYGGDQETQYF. Full variable domain (remainder filled in from reference TRBV25-1 and TRBJ2-5): EADIYQTPRYLVIGTGKKITLECSQTMGHDKMYWYQQDPGMELHLIHYSYGVNSTEKGDLSSESTVSRIRTEHFPLTLESARPSHTSQYLCASSEYGGDQETQYFGPGTRLLVL.

The rearrangement links TRBV7-9 to TRBJ2-1; D gene ambiguous. CDR1 SEHNR and CDR2 FQNEAQ come from the germline V gene (reference sequence). The germline V and J ends were trimmed by 8 bases and 6 bases, with 17 bases remaining between them. The CDR3 is made up of 14 amino acids. CDR3 loop: CASLDSLRPNEQFF. The DNA of the CDR3 is TGTGCCAGCTTAGACTCGCTTAGGCCCAATGAGCAGTTCTTC.

CDR3 nucleotide sequence: TGCAGCGCTCGACTAGCGGACGCCTACGAGCAGTACTTC. Residues: CSARLADAYEQYF. This chain connects TRBV29-1 to TRBJ2-7, with TRBD2 identical over 9 bases. Germline V gene data show CDR1 as SQVTM and CDR2 as ANQGSEA. Trimming removed 7 bases from V and 2 bases from J; junction bases left unmatched: 6. The CDR3 is made up of 13 amino acids.

This chain joins TRBV7-9 and TRBJ1-5; 9 positions agree with TRBD1. Germline V CDR1 and CDR2: SEHNR, FQNEAQ (reference sequence). Trimming at V came to 4 bases and at J to 1 base, leaving 14 bases not matched to a gene. This CDR3 spans 19 amino acids. This chain's CDR3 is CASSSGPGQGILSNQPQHF. DNA of the CDR3: TGTGCCAGCAGCTCCGGTCCGGGACAGGGAATTTTAAGCAATCAGCCCCAGCATTTT.

V gene TRBV14 combines with J gene TRBJ2-1; D unresolved. Germline V gene data show CDR1 as SGHDN and CDR2 as FVKESK. The CDR3 length is 16 residues. Trimming shortened V by 0 bases and J by 3 bases, and 12 bases separated the two germline ends. This chain's CDR3 is CASSQDFVRSYNEQFF. CDR3 nucleotides: TGTGCCAGCAGCCAAGATTTTGTCAGGAGCTACAATGAGCAGTTCTTC.

This rearrangement joins TRBV25-1 to TRBJ2-7, with a tentative D call TRBD1 (5 bases). CDR3 length: 14 residues. Germline assignment: CDR1 MGHDK and CDR2 SYGVNS. Deletions cut 5 bases from V and 1 base from J, with 12 bases between. The CDR3 DNA is TGTGCCAGCAGTAAGGACAAAGGGTCCTACGAGCAGTACTTC. Its protein is CASSKDKGSYEQYF.

V and J are TRBV9 and TRBJ2-1; the D gene could be TRBD1 or TRBD2 (5 bases each). Germline V CDR1 and CDR2: SGDLS, YYNGEE. V lost 3 bases and J 7 bases, leaving 14 bases between the germline ends. The CDR3 is 14 amino acids. The DNA for the CDR3 is TGTGCCAGCAGCGGTGTATTGTGGGGGAATGAGCAGTTCTTC. Encoded protein: CASSGVLWGNEQFF.

The chain has TRBV5-1 and TRBJ2-7, with no clear D. CDR1 SGHRS and CDR2 YFSETQ come from the germline V gene. The V gene lost 1 base and the J gene lost 5 bases, with 13 bases spanning the gap. This CDR3 has 14 amino acids. For the CDR3, the DNA is TGCGCCAGCAGCTTGAGAGGCTCGCCGGACGAGCAGTACTTC. This gives the protein CASSLRGSPDEQYF.

This rearrangement joins TRBV28 to TRBJ2-7; D is unclear. The germline CDR1 and CDR2 sequences are MDHEN and SYDVKM. The CDR3 is made up of 17 amino acids. V was pared by 4 bases and J by 3 bases, with 22 bases between. CDR3 in amino acids: CASSYPSGFPLNYEQYF. In DNA form, the CDR3 reads TGTGCCAGCAGTTACCCGTCAGGTTTCCCGCTGAACTACGAGCAGTACTTC.

The V gene is TRBV7-9, the J gene TRBJ2-7; 12 bases are a match to TRBD1. Germline trimming cut 5 bases from V and 3 bases from J; bases unmatched to any gene: 5. The CDR3 covers 15 residues. Per germline, CDR1 SEHNR and CDR2 FQNEAQ (reference sequence). CDR3 DNA sequence: TGTGCCAGCAGCGTCGGGACAGGGGGCTACTACGAGCAGTACTTC. Its translation is CASSVGTGGYYEQYF.

The CDR3, as DNA: TGTGCCAGCCCTCGGGGCAAAAACATTCAGTACTTC. It specifies CASPRGKNIQYF. The chain joins TRBV6-5 to TRBJ2-4; TRBD2 is a possible D gene (5 bases). This CDR3 spans 12 amino acids. Trimming left V 8 bases short and J 3 bases short, with 8 bases between. The germline V gene encodes CDR1 MNHEY and CDR2 SVGAGI.

The rearrangement uses TRBV6-5 and TRBJ2-7; D not certain. The ends were cut back, 7 bases at V and 1 base at J, with 8 bases in the middle. This CDR3 has 12 amino acids. The germline CDR1 and CDR2 sequences are MNHEY and SVGAGI. The CDR3 DNA is TGTGCCAGCATGGCGTTTTCCTACGAGCAGTACTTC. Translated: CASMAFSYEQYF.

The chain is built from TRBV10-3 and TRBJ2-7, with 12 bases that match TRBD2. With 0 bases clipped from V and 7 bases from J, the junction kept 13 bases outside the gene matches. Germline V CDR1 and CDR2: ENHRY, SYGVKD. CDR3 size: 18 residues. CDR3 sequence reads: CAISESSSSGRASGEQYF. The CDR3 DNA sequence: TGTGCCATCAGTGAGTCCAGCTCTAGCGGGAGGGCCTCCGGGGAGCAGTACTTC.

In DNA form, the CDR3 reads TGTGCCAGCAGCTTTAGCCTCTCTAATGAGCAGTTCTTC. It encodes CASSFSLSNEQFF. The chain carries TRBV11-2 and TRBJ2-1, with D uncertain. Between the trimmed V and J ends, which lost 3 bases and 7 bases, there was a span of 10 bases. This CDR3 has 13 residues. The germline V gene has CDR1 SGHAT and CDR2 FQNNGV.

The CDR3: CASSLEQGGAEAFF. The DNA of the CDR3 is TGTGCCAGCAGCTTAGAGCAGGGAGGCGCTGAAGCTTTCTTT. V is TRBV7-9 and J is TRBJ1-1; D may be TRBD1 (5 bases). The CDR3 spans 14 residues. Germline lookup yields CDR1 SEHNR and CDR2 FQNEAQ (reference sequence). V dropped 1 base and J dropped 6 bases, with 12 bases sitting between them.

The chain couples TRBV15 to TRBJ2-7; tentatively, D is TRBD1 (5 bases). This CDR3 comprises 15 residues. Germline CDR1 reads LNHNV; CDR2 reads YYDKDF (reference sequence). V was cut by 1 base and J by 3 bases, with 13 bases left in between. In DNA form, the CDR3 reads TGTGCCACCAGCAGAGTCCTAACAGGCCACTACGAGCAGTACTTC. This sequence encodes CATSRVLTGHYEQYF.